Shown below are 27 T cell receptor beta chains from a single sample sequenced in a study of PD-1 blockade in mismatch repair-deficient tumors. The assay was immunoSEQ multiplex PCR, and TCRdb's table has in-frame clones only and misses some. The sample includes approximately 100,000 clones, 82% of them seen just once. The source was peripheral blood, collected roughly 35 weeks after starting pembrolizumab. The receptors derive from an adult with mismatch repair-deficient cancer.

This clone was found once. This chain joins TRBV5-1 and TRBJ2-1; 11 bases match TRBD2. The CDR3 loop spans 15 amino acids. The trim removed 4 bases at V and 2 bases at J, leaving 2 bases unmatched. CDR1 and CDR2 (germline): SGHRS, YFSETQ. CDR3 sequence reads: CASSPGLAAYNEQFF. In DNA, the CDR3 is TGCGCCAGCAGCCCGGGACTAGCGGCCTACAATGAGCAGTTCTTC.

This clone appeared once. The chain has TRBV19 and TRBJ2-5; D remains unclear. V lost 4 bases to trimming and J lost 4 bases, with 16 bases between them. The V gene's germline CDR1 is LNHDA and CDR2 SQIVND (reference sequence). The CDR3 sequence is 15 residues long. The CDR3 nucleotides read TGTGCCAGTAGTAAGGCTTACTATCGGTCAGAGACCCAGTACTTC. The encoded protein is CASSKAYYRSETQYF.

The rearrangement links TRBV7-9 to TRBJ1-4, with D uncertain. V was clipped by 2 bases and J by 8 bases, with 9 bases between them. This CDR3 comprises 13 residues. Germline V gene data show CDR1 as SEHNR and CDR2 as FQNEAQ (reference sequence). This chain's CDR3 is CASSLIFPEKLFF. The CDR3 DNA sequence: TGTGCCAGCAGCTTAATCTTCCCCGAAAAACTGTTTTTT.

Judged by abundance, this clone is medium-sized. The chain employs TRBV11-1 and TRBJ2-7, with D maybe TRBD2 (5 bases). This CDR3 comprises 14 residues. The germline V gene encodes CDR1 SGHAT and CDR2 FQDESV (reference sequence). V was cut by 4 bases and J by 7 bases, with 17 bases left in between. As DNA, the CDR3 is TGTGCCAGCAGCTCCAACCAAATGGCGGGTGAGCAGTACTTC. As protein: CASSSNQMAGEQYF. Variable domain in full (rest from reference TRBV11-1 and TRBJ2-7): EAEVAQSPRYKITEKSQAVAFWCDPISGHATLYWYRQILGQGPELLVQFQDESVVDDSQLPKDRFSAERLKGVDSTLKIQPAELGDSAMYLCASSSNQMAGEQYFGPGTRLTVT.

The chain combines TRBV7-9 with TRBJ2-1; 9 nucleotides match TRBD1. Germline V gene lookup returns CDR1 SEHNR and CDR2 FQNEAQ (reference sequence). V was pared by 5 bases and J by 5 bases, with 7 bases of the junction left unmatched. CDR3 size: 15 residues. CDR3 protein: CASSPGQGPNNEQFF. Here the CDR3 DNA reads TGTGCCAGCAGCCCGGGACAGGGTCCAAACAATGAGCAGTTCTTC.

For the CDR3, the DNA is TGTGCCAGTCGGGGGCGGACGCCTTACCAAGAGACCCAGTACTTC. It yields the protein CASRGRTPYQETQYF. V and J are TRBV19 and TRBJ2-5; either TRBD1 or TRBD2 may fit D (6 bases each). This CDR3 spans 15 amino acids. Between the trimmed V and J ends, which lost 8 bases and 0 bases, there was a span of 16 bases. Germline assignment: CDR1 LNHDA and CDR2 SQIVND (reference sequence). The whole variable domain, remainder taken from reference TRBV19 and TRBJ2-5, is DGGITQSPKYLFRKEGQNVTLSCEQNLNHDAMYWYRQDPGQGLRLIYYSQIVNDFQKGDIAEGYSVSREKKESFPLTVTSAQKNPTAFYLCASRGRTPYQETQYFGPGTRLLVL.

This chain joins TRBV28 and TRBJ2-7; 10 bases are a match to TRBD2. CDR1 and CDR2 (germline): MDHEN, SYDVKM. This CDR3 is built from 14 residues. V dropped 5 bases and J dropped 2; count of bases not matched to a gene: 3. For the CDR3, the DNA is TGTGCCAGCAGTCTAGCGGGAGTCACCTACGAGCAGTACTTC. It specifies CASSLAGVTYEQYF.

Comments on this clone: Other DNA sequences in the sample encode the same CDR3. The CDR3 region is CASRPGSSGNTIYF. The CDR3 nucleotides read TGTGCCAGTAGGCCGGGGAGCTCTGGAAACACCATATATTTT. The chain has TRBV19 and TRBJ1-3, with D hard to call. The CDR3 has 14 amino acids. The V end lost 6 bases, the J end lost 0 bases, and 9 bases lay between the germline ends. CDR1 is LNHDA and CDR2 is SQIVND in the germline V gene (reference sequence).

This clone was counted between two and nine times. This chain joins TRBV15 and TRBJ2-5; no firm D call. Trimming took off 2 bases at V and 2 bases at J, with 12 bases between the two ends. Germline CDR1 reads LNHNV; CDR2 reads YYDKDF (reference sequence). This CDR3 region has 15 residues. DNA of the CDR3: TGTGCCACCAGCAGATATTCGACGGTACAAGAGACCCAGTACTTC. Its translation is CATSRYSTVQETQYF. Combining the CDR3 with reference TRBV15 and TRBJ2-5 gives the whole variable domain DAMVIQNPRYQVTQFGKPVTLSCSQTLNHNVMYWYQQKSSQAPKLLFHYYDKDFNNEADTPDNFQSRRPNTSFCFLDIRSPGLGDTAMYLCATSRYSTVQETQYFGPGTRLLVL.

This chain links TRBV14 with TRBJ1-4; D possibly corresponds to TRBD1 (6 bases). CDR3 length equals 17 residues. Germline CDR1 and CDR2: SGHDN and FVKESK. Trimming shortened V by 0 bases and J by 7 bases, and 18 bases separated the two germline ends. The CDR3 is CASSQESAQGGREKLFF. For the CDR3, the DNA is TGTGCCAGCAGCCAAGAATCGGCACAGGGAGGACGTGAAAAACTGTTTTTT.

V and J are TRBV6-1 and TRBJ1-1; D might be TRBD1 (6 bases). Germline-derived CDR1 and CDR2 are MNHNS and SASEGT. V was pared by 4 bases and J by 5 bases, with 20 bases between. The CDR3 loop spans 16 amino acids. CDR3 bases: TGTGCCAGCAGTGCCAAAGCGACGACAGGAAGGACTGAAGCTTTCTTT. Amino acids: CASSAKATTGRTEAFF.

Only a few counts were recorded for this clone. The DNA for the CDR3 is TGTGCCAGTAGTATCCGACAGGGGAACACTGAAGCTTTCTTT. Translating gives CASSIRQGNTEAFF. The chain recombines TRBV19 with TRBJ1-1, with TRBD1 matching over 7 bases. CDR1 and CDR2 (germline): LNHDA, SQIVND (reference sequence). The CDR3 covers 14 residues. V shed 3 bases and J 1 base; nucleotides not matched to a gene: 2.

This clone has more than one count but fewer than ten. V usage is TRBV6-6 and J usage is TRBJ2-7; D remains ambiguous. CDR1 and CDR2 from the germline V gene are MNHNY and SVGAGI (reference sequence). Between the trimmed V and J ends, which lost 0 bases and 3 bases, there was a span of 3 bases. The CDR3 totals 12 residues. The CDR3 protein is CASSYSDYEQYF. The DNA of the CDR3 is TGTGCCAGCAGTTACTCGGACTACGAGCAGTACTTC.

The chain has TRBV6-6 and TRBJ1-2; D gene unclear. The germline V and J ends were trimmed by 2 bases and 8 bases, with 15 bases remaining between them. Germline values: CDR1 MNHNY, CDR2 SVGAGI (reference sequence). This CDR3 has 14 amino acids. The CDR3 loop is CASSYVDGAAGYTF. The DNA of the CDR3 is TGTGCCAGCAGTTACGTGGACGGAGCCGCAGGCTACACCTTC.

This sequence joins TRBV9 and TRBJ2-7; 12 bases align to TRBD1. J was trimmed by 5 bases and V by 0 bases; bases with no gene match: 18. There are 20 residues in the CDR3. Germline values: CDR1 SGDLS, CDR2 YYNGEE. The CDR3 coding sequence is TGTGCCAGCAGCGTAGACAGAAATCTAACCGGGACAGGGGGCCCCAACGAGCAGTACTTC. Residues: CASSVDRNLTGTGGPNEQYF.

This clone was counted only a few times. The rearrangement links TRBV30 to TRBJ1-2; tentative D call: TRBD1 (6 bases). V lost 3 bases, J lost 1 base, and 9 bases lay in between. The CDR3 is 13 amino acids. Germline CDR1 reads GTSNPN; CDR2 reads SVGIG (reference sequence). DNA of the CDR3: TGTGCCTGGAGGGACAGTATTAACTATGGCTACACCTTC. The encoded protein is CAWRDSINYGYTF.

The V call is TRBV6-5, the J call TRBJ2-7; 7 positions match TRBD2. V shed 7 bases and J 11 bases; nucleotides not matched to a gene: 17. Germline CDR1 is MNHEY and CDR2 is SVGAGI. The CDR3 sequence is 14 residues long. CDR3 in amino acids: CASTSLGSAGDKYF. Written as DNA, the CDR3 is TGTGCCAGCACGAGCCTCGGCTCTGCGGGGGATAAGTACTTC.

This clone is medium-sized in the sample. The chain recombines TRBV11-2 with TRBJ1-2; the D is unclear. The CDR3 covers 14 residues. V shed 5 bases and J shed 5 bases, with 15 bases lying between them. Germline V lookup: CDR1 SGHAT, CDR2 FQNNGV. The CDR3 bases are TGTGCCAGCAGCGAAAGCCCCGCGGAGTATGGCTACACCTTC. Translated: CASSESPAEYGYTF. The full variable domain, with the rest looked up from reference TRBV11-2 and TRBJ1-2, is EAGVAQSPRYKIIEKRQSVAFWCNPISGHATLYWYQQILGQGPKLLIQFQNNGVVDDSQLPKDRFSAERLKGVDSTLKIQPAKLEDSAVYLCASSESPAEYGYTFGSGTRLTVV.

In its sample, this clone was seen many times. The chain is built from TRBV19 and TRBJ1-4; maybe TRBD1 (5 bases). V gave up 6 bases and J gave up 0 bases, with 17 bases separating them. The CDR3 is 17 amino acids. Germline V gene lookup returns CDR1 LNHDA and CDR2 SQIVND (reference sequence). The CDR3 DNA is TGTGCCAGTAGCAGCCCGGGGGAGGGCTCAACTAATGAAAAACTGTTTTTT. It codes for CASSSPGEGSTNEKLFF. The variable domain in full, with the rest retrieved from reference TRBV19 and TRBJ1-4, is DGGITQSPKYLFRKEGQNVTLSCEQNLNHDAMYWYRQDPGQGLRLIYYSQIVNDFQKGDIAEGYSVSREKKESFPLTVTSAQKNPTAFYLCASSSPGEGSTNEKLFFGSGTQLSVL.

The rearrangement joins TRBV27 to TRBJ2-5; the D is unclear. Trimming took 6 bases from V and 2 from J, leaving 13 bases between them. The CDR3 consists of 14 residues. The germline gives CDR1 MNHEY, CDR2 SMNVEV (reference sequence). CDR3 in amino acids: CASRTLTRQETQYF. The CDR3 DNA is TGTGCCAGCAGAACCTTAACAAGACAAGAGACCCAGTACTTC.

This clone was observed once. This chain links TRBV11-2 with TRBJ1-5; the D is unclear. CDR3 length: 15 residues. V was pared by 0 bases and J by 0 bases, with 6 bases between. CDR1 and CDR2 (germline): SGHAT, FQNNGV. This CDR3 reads CASSLDYYSNQPQHF. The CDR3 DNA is TGTGCCAGCAGCTTAGACTACTATAGCAATCAGCCCCAGCATTTT.

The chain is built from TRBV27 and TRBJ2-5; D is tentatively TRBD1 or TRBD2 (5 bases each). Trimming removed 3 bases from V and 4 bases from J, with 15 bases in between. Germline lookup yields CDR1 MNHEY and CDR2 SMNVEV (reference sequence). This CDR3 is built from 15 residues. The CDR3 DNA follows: TGTGCCAGCAGTTTTTGGGGGACCCCGTTAGAGACCCAGTACTTC. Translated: CASSFWGTPLETQYF.

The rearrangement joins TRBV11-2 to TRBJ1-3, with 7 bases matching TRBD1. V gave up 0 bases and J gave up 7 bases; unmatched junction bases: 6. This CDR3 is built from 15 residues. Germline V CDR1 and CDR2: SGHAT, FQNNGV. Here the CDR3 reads CASSLETGVWNTIYF. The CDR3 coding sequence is TGTGCCAGCAGCTTAGAAACAGGGGTGTGGAACACCATATATTTT.

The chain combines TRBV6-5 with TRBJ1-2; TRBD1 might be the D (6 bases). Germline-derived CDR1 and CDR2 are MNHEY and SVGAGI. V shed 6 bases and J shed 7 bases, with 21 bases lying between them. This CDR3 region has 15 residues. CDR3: CASSEVAQGVGGYTF. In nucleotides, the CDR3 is TGTGCCAGCAGCGAGGTCGCACAGGGTGTCGGTGGCTACACCTTC.

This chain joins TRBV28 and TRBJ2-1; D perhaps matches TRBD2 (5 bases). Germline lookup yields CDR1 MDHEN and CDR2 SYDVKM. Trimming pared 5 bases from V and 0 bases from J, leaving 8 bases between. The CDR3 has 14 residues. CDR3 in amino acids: CASSDYNSYNEQFF. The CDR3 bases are TGTGCCAGCAGTGACTACAACTCCTACAATGAGCAGTTCTTC.

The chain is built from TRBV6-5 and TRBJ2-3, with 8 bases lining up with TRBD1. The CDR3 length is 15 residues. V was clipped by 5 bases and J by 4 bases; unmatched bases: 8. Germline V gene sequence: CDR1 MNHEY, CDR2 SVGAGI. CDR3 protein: CASSPRQGFADTQYF. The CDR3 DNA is TGTGCCAGCAGTCCTCGACAGGGGTTCGCAGATACGCAGTATTTT.

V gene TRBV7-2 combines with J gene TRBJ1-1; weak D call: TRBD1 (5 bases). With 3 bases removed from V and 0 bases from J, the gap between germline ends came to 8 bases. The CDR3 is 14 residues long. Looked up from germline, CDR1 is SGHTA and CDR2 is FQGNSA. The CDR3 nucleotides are TGTGCCAGCAGCTTGGGGGGAATGAACACTGAAGCTTTCTTT. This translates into CASSLGGMNTEAFF.